This section outlines one T cell receptor beta chain sequence together with its context. The target antigen is unknown. Stage II-IVA oral cavity squamous cell carcinoma was new and untreated by systemic or radiation therapy. These data originate in a study of neoadjuvant anti-PD-1 for oral cavity cancer. As for the study in general: Patients without progression received a fourth nivolumab dose around day 43, then surgical resection on days 50-56. Study-wide results and limits: Each response group had just a few patients in TCR analyses.

PBMC libraries mostly used around 460 ng of input genomic DNA, with six replicates per sample. Method: immunoSEQ multiplex PCR; TCRdb's copy keeps in-frame clones and lacks some. The sample holds 60,000 to 75,000 clones; around 88% are singletons and the top ten take more than 3%. The germline gives CDR1 MDHEN, CDR2 SYDVKM. V dropped 3 bases and J dropped 3 bases, with 12 bases sitting between them. The CDR3 covers 15 residues. Here the sequenced sample was PBMCs, taken before nivolumab (anti-PD-1) treatment. The TCR comes from a person between 35 and 79 years old with oral cavity squamous cell carcinoma. The chain carries TRBV28 and TRBJ1-3, with D perhaps matching TRBD1 (6 bases). DNA of the CDR3: TGTGCCAGCAGTTTTTGGGGGCGCGGTGGAAACACCATATATTTT. Translation: CASSFWGRGGNTIYF.